This is a list of T cell receptor beta chains from one sample in a study of T-cell memory formation after mild COVID-19. One entry per CDR3 protein results from TCRdb running MiXCR on the 5' RACE reads. Of about 150,000 distinct CDR3 sequences in the sample, about 5.5% are singletons; the top ten hold around 2%. The sample consisted of PBMCs or a T cell subset sorted from them (not recorded which). These receptors all come from an adult woman who had mild COVID-19 (a few samples of this study predate the infection). Cell type and time point are not known. The CDR3 runs from the conserved cysteine through the conserved F or W. A D gene is named only where the DNA matches it firmly. Some rows have no size entry. The others give once, few or many, or a class for an expanded clone.

J gene: TRBJ2-7
D gene: NA
V gene: TRBV5-6
CDR3 length: 15
clone size: few
CDR3 protein: CASSLGSVLSYEQYF
CDR3 DNA: TGTGCCAGCAGCTTGGGGTCGGTCCTCTCCTACGAGCAGTACTTC

J gene: TRBJ1-5
D gene: NA
V gene: TRBV12-3/TRBV12-4
CDR3 length: 16
clone size: many
CDR3 protein: CASSLPGQYSNQPQHF
CDR3 DNA: TGTGCCAGCAGTTTACCCGGACAGTATAGCAATCAGCCCCAGCATTTT

J gene: TRBJ2-3
D gene: TRBD1
V gene: TRBV12-5
CDR3 length: 14
clone size: NA
CDR3 protein: CASGSGQHTDTQYF
CDR3 DNA: TGTGCTAGTGGTTCGGGACAGCACACAGATACGCAGTATTTT

J gene: TRBJ1-6
D gene: NA
V gene: TRBV4-2
CDR3 length: 16
clone size: few
CDR3 protein: CASSLVSGESNSPLHF
CDR3 DNA: TGTGCCAGCAGCCTTGTCTCAGGGGAGAGTAATTCACCCCTCCACTTT

J gene: TRBJ2-1
D gene: TRBD2
V gene: TRBV18
CDR3 length: 16
clone size: few
CDR3 protein: CASSPPRLADYNEQFF
CDR3 DNA: TGTGCCAGCTCACCACCCCGTCTAGCGGATTACAATGAGCAGTTCTTC

J gene: TRBJ2-6
D gene: NA
V gene: TRBV20-1
CDR3 length: 16
clone size: many
CDR3 protein: CSATRGGGTGANVLTF
CDR3 DNA: TGCAGTGCTACCAGGGGAGGGGGCACTGGGGCCAACGTCCTGACTTTC

J gene: TRBJ2-1
D gene: TRBD2
V gene: TRBV5-1
CDR3 length: 15
clone size: many
CDR3 protein: CASSLGLAGNNEQFF
CDR3 DNA: TGCGCCAGCAGCCTGGGGCTAGCGGGGAACAATGAGCAGTTCTTC

J gene: TRBJ2-3
D gene: TRBD2
V gene: TRBV6-5
CDR3 length: 21
clone size: many
CDR3 protein: CASSMNPSGPLGHSPTDTQYF
CDR3 DNA: TGTGCCAGCAGTATGAACCCTAGCGGTCCCCTAGGGCACAGCCCCACAGATACGCAGTATTTT

J gene: TRBJ2-3
D gene: TRBD2
V gene: TRBV4-1
CDR3 length: 16
clone size: few
CDR3 protein: CASRAVLAGGRDTQYF
CDR3 DNA: TGCGCCAGCAGAGCCGTACTAGCGGGGGGACGGGATACGCAGTATTTT

J gene: TRBJ2-1
D gene: NA
V gene: TRBV6-2/TRBV6-3
CDR3 length: 16
clone size: many
CDR3 protein: CASSYLGSEFAHEQFF
CDR3 DNA: TGTGCCAGCAGTTACTTGGGTAGTGAGTTCGCCCATGAGCAGTTCTTC

J gene: TRBJ2-3
D gene: TRBD2
V gene: TRBV20-1
CDR3 length: 15
clone size: many
CDR3 protein: CSARIAGAGGDTQYF
CDR3 DNA: TGCAGTGCTAGGATAGCGGGCGCGGGAGGGGATACGCAGTATTTT

J gene: TRBJ2-2
D gene: NA
V gene: TRBV7-9
CDR3 length: 14
clone size: many
CDR3 protein: CASSETGSTGELFF
CDR3 DNA: TGTGCCAGCAGCGAAACAGGGAGCACCGGGGAGCTGTTTTTT

J gene: TRBJ2-7
D gene: NA
V gene: TRBV5-1
CDR3 length: 18
clone size: many
CDR3 protein: CASSPSNTDRLTSYEQYF
CDR3 DNA: TGCGCCAGCAGCCCTTCAAACACAGACAGGCTCACGTCCTACGAGCAGTACTTC

J gene: TRBJ2-1
D gene: TRBD2
V gene: TRBV11-3
CDR3 length: 16
clone size: NA
CDR3 protein: CASSLRSGVLYNEQFF
CDR3 DNA: TGTGCCAGCAGCTTAAGGAGCGGGGTCCTCTACAATGAGCAGTTCTTC

J gene: TRBJ2-7
D gene: NA
V gene: TRBV6-5
CDR3 length: 17
clone size: many
CDR3 protein: CASSYSRGTSSSYEQYF
CDR3 DNA: TGTGCCAGCAGTTACTCGAGGGGGACAAGTTCTTCCTACGAGCAGTACTTC

J gene: TRBJ2-7
D gene: NA
V gene: TRBV7-9
CDR3 length: 11
clone size: few
CDR3 protein: CASSLGHGLHF
CDR3 DNA: TGTGCCAGCAGCTTAGGGCATGGCTTACACTTC

J gene: TRBJ2-3
D gene: NA
V gene: TRBV11-3
CDR3 length: 16
clone size: many
CDR3 protein: CASSPTLLRPQDTQYF
CDR3 DNA: TGTGCCAGCAGCCCAACCCTTCTCAGGCCTCAAGATACGCAGTATTTT

J gene: TRBJ2-7
D gene: TRBD1
V gene: TRBV7-6
CDR3 length: 18
clone size: many
CDR3 protein: CASSERDRGIFLSYEQYF
CDR3 DNA: TGTGCCAGCAGCGAAAGGGACAGGGGCATTTTTCTTTCCTACGAGCAGTACTTC

J gene: TRBJ2-2
D gene: TRBD1
V gene: TRBV5-1
CDR3 length: 16
clone size: many
CDR3 protein: CASSTGQGRGAGELFF
CDR3 DNA: TGCGCCAGCAGCACCGGACAGGGGAGAGGCGCCGGGGAGCTGTTTTTT

J gene: TRBJ2-7
D gene: NA
V gene: TRBV29-1
CDR3 length: 11
clone size: many
CDR3 protein: CSVEGLHEQYF
CDR3 DNA: TGCAGCGTTGAAGGTCTCCACGAGCAGTACTTC

J gene: TRBJ2-1
D gene: NA
V gene: TRBV12-3/TRBV12-4
CDR3 length: 12
clone size: many
CDR3 protein: CASSPTHNEQFF
CDR3 DNA: TGTGCCAGCAGTCCGACGCACAATGAGCAGTTCTTC

J gene: TRBJ1-2
D gene: TRBD1
V gene: TRBV3-1
CDR3 length: 15
clone size: NA
CDR3 protein: CASSQTWTGGNGYTF
CDR3 DNA: TGTGCCAGCAGCCAAACATGGACAGGGGGAAATGGCTACACCTTC

J gene: TRBJ2-2
D gene: NA
V gene: TRBV12-3/TRBV12-4
CDR3 length: 14
clone size: many
CDR3 protein: CASRTLQGPGELFF
CDR3 DNA: TGTGCCAGCAGGACTTTACAGGGACCCGGGGAGCTGTTTTTT

J gene: TRBJ2-7
D gene: TRBD2
V gene: TRBV7-8
CDR3 length: 13
clone size: few
CDR3 protein: CASSPGLVNEQYF
CDR3 DNA: TGTGCCAGCAGCCCGGGACTAGTTAACGAGCAGTACTTC

J gene: TRBJ2-3
D gene: NA
V gene: TRBV7-2
CDR3 length: 14
clone size: many
CDR3 protein: CASSLDKSTDTQYF
CDR3 DNA: TGTGCCAGCAGCTTAGACAAATCCACAGATACGCAGTATTTT

J gene: TRBJ2-1
D gene: TRBD2
V gene: TRBV11-3
CDR3 length: 15
clone size: many
CDR3 protein: CASSLQAGSYNEQFF
CDR3 DNA: TGTGCCAGCAGCTTACAAGCGGGATCCTACAATGAGCAGTTCTTC